The rows below give T cell receptor beta chains drawn from one sample of a study of T cell responses to AZD1222 COVID-19 vaccine. Repertoires were generated with immunoSEQ multiplex PCR, while TCRdb's copy carries only in-frame clones and drops some. The repertoire holds 75,000 to 95,000 clones, with 70% to 90% as singletons. The specimen comprised peripheral blood, sampled on day 0 of AZD1222 vaccination. These receptor sequences come from an adult in good health. Both conserved end residues are part of each CDR3. Each record gives: clone size, V gene, J gene, D gene, CDR3 DNA, CDR3 protein. The D gene is left open where the match is weak. Expanded clones are given a class, and other clones once, few, many or no size at all.

NA,TRBV5-1,TRBJ1-1,NA,TGCGCCAGCAGCCCTACTGGGGGCAACACTGAAGCTTTCTTT,CASSPTGGNTEAFF
NA,TRBV6-5,TRBJ2-1,NA,TGTGCCAGCAGTTACCGAAGAACCTACAATGAGCAGTTCTTC,CASSYRRTYNEQFF
once,TRBV7-3,TRBJ2-2,NA,TGTGCCAGCAGCCAGTCCACCGGGGAGCTGTTTTTT,CASSQSTGELFF
once,TRBV11-3,TRBJ1-1,NA,TGTGCCAGCAGCTCCGCCGGACCCTATACGGAGGCTTTCTTT,CASSSAGPYTEAFF
NA,TRBV7-6,TRBJ2-5,NA,TGTGCCAGCAGCCAGGACAGTATGCAAGAGACCCAGTACTTC,CASSQDSMQETQYF
NA,TRBV3-1/TRBV3-2,TRBJ2-1,NA,TGTGCCAGCAGCCAGGACTGGAACAATGAGCAGTTCTTC,CASSQDWNNEQFF
NA,TRBV5-1,TRBJ1-4,NA,TGCGCCAGCAGCTTGGACAGTACTAATGAAAAACTGTTTTTT,CASSLDSTNEKLFF
NA,TRBV6-5,TRBJ1-1,NA,TGTGCCAGCACGGGAGCCCGGGGGATGAACACTGAAGCTTTCTTT,CASTGARGMNTEAFF
NA,TRBV5-1,TRBJ2-4,NA,TGCGCCAGCAGTCCAACAGTAGCCAAAAACATTCAGTACTTC,CASSPTVAKNIQYF
NA,TRBV7-2,TRBJ2-1,NA,TGTGCCAGCAGCTGGGGAACTGAGCAGTTCTTC,CASSWGTEQFF
NA,TRBV30,TRBJ1-2,NA,TGTGCCTGGGTGTCCGCAGGAAGTGGGACCTTC,CAWVSAGSGTF
NA,TRBV12-3/TRBV12-4,TRBJ1-1,NA,TGTGCCAGCAGTTGGTTTATGACTGAAGCTTTCTTT,CASSWFMTEAFF
once,TRBV28,TRBJ2-3,NA,TGTGCCAGCAGTTCATCTGGGGCAGATACGCAGTATTTT,CASSSSGADTQYF
NA,TRBV4-1,TRBJ1-4,NA,TGCGCCAGCAGCCAAGTAGGGCGTCGGGAAAAACTGTTTTTT,CASSQVGRREKLFF
NA,TRBV7-2,TRBJ2-7,TRBD2,TGTGCCAGCAGCCCCGGCCCCGGGACTAGCGGCTACGAGCAGTACTTC,CASSPGPGTSGYEQYF
NA,TRBV11-3,TRBJ2-2,NA,TGTGCCAGCAGCTTAGGAGGCGGGGCGAACACCGGGGAGCTGTTTTTT,CASSLGGGANTGELFF
NA,TRBV29-1,TRBJ2-3,TRBD2,TGCAGCGTTGGAGGTAGCGGGAGGGAGGGAAACACAGATACGCAGTATTTT,CSVGGSGREGNTDTQYF
NA,TRBV4-2,TRBJ2-5,NA,TGTGCCAGCAGCCAAGTCAGAGGGACACCAGGTCAGGGAGAGACCCAGTACTTC,CASSQVRGTPGQGETQYF
NA,TRBV6-5,TRBJ1-1,TRBD1,TGTGCCAGCAGTTCCATGAGACAGGGGTTGAACACTGAAGCTTTCTTT,CASSSMRQGLNTEAFF
NA,TRBV10-3,TRBJ2-3,NA,TGTGCCATCAGCGGAGCGGCCCCAGATACGCAGTATTTT,CAISGAAPDTQYF